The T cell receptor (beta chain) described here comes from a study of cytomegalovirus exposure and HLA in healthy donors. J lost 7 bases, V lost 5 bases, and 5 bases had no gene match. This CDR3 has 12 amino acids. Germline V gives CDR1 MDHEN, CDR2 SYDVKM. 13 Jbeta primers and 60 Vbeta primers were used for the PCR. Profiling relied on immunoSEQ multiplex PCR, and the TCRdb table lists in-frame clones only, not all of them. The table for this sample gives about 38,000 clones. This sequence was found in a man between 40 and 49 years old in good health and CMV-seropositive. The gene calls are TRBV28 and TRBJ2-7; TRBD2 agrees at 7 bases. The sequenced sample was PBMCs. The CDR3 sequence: CASSSSGGEQYF. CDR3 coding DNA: TGTGCCAGCAGTAGCTCGGGGGGTGAGCAGTACTTC.